These 28 T cell receptor beta chains share one sample of origin, sequenced in a study of blood T cell repertoires in COVID-19. Clones were read by immunoSEQ multiplex PCR, and TCRdb kept only the in-frame ones, dropping some. This sample carries 200,000 to 300,000 clones, about nine tenths of them seen once, and the ten largest clones take 3.7%. The sequenced sample consisted of peripheral blood. These receptor sequences come from a woman between 40 and 55 years old with acute or convalescent COVID-19.

The genes are TRBV7-8 and TRBJ2-1; 8 bases are a match to TRBD2. Germline-derived CDR1 and CDR2 are SGHVS and FQNEAQ. V lost 5 bases to trimming and J lost 15 bases; unmatched junction nucleotides: 18. The CDR3 has 15 residues. In DNA form, the CDR3 reads TGTGCCAGCAGCGCATTACACCCTCCCCGCGGGGGGTGGTTCTTC. This codes for CASSALHPPRGGWFF.

This clone was counted a few times. The V gene is TRBV4-1, the J gene TRBJ1-3; 9 positions match TRBD1. This CDR3 is built from 13 residues. Trimming cost V 6 bases and J 6 bases; bases outside gene matches: 3. Germline V lookup: CDR1 MGHRA, CDR2 YSYEKL. For the CDR3, the DNA is TGCGCCAGCAGTCAACAGGGGGCAAACACCATATATTTT. Amino acid sequence: CASSQQGANTIYF.

The count of this clone is one. V usage is TRBV12-5 and J usage is TRBJ1-5; 11 nucleotides match TRBD1. Germline CDR1 LGHNT, CDR2 FRNRAP. V lost 7 bases to trimming and J lost 0 bases; unmatched junction nucleotides: 8. This CDR3 has 17 amino acids. The CDR3 DNA follows: TGTGCTAGTGCGTTGGGGACAGGGGGTTATAGCAATCAGCCCCAGCATTTT. Translation gives CASALGTGGYSNQPQHF.

This rearrangement joins TRBV6-1 to TRBJ1-1; perhaps TRBD1 as D (5 bases). V lost 3 bases to trimming and J lost 2 bases, with 16 bases between them. The germline V gene encodes CDR1 MNHNS and CDR2 SASEGT. This CDR3 has 16 residues. The CDR3 bases are TGTGCCAGCAGTGATGGAGGGACCTCAGGTAACACTGAAGCTTTCTTT. It translates to CASSDGGTSGNTEAFF.

The V and J genes are TRBV19 and TRBJ2-3; TRBD1 matches at 7 bases. This CDR3 spans 15 amino acids. V was clipped by 4 bases and J by 2 bases; unmatched bases: 6. Germline CDR1 is LNHDA and CDR2 is SQIVND (reference sequence). The DNA for the CDR3 is TGTGCCAGTAGTACCCGTGACAGGGTCACAGATACGCAGTATTTT. This codes for CASSTRDRVTDTQYF.

The count of this clone is one. The CDR3 spells CAISEVAAGEQFF. DNA of the CDR3: TGTGCCATCAGTGAAGTTGCGGCGGGTGAGCAGTTCTTC. The rearrangement uses TRBV10-3 and TRBJ2-1; possibly TRBD2 for D (5 bases). There are 13 residues in the CDR3. The V gene lost 3 bases and the J gene lost 9 bases, with 12 bases spanning the gap. In germline, CDR1 is ENHRY, CDR2 SYGVKD.

The chain has TRBV10-1 and TRBJ2-7; D unclear. CDR1 and CDR2 (germline): WNHNN, SYGVQD (reference sequence). V lost 6 bases and J 2 bases, leaving 17 bases between the germline ends. The CDR3 extends over 15 amino acids. Here the CDR3 DNA reads TGCGCCAGCAGCCAGTCGAGGCGAAGAACCTACGAGCAGTACGTC. This gives the protein CASSQSRRRTYEQYV.

The V call is TRBV27, the J call TRBJ2-2, with D uncertain. Trimming shortened V by 5 bases and J by 5 bases, and 9 bases separated the two germline ends. Germline V lookup: CDR1 MNHEY, CDR2 SMNVEV (reference sequence). The CDR3 extends over 13 amino acids. In DNA form, the CDR3 reads TGTGCCAGCAGTCATTCCAGGACCGGGGAGCTGTTTTTT. Translated, it gives CASSHSRTGELFF.

The chain links TRBV3-1 (or the pseudogene TRBV3-2) to TRBJ2-3, with 7 bases matching TRBD1. The CDR3 consists of 17 residues. Germline V gives CDR1 LGHDT, CDR2 YNNKEL (reference sequence). After removal of 3 bases from V and 1 base from J, the junction contained 10 bases not matched to a gene. Here the CDR3 DNA reads TGTGCCAGCAGCCAGGGACAGTGGAGGACAGGCACAGATACGCAGTATTTT. This encodes CASSQGQWRTGTDTQYF.

This clone came up once. The chain joins TRBV27 to TRBJ1-1; possible D gene TRBD1, 5 bases. Germline CDR1 reads MNHEY; CDR2 reads SMNVEV (reference sequence). V dropped 6 bases and J dropped 0 bases, with 8 bases sitting between them. There are 13 residues in the CDR3. CDR3: CASRIQVNTEAFF. CDR3 sequence (DNA): TGTGCCAGCAGAATACAGGTGAACACTGAAGCTTTCTTT.

The DNA of the CDR3 is TGTGCCAGCAGCTTAGTCGGGGGGACCGGGGAGCTGTTTTTT. Translation: CASSLVGGTGELFF. J is TRBJ2-2 and V is TRBV7-2; TRBD2 matches 7 bases. The length of the CDR3 is 14 residues. Germline V CDR1 and CDR2: SGHTA, FQGNSA. With V trimmed by 1 base and J by 5 bases, 1 base remained unmatched.

The genes are TRBV4-1 and TRBJ1-4; 9 bases align to TRBD1. CDR3 length: 18 residues. J was trimmed by 7 bases and V by 0 bases; bases with no gene match: 12. CDR1 is MGHRA, CDR2 YSYEKL, per germline. In DNA form, the CDR3 reads TGCGCCAGCAGCCAAGACCGGACACGGGGACAGGGAGGTGAAAAACTGTTTTTT. It encodes CASSQDRTRGQGGEKLFF.

The CDR3 DNA follows: TGCGCCAGCACCCAGGGGGGACAGGATAATTCACCCCTCCACTTT. It codes for CASTQGGQDNSPLHF. J is TRBJ1-6 and V is TRBV4-1, with 8 nucleotides matching TRBD1. This CDR3 has 15 amino acids. V was pared by 7 bases and J by 5 bases, with 7 bases of the junction left unmatched. Germline V gives CDR1 MGHRA, CDR2 YSYEKL.

Remarks on this clone: Different DNA sequences within this sample yield the same CDR3. The J gene is TRBJ2-5, the V gene TRBV7-2, with 8 bases lining up with TRBD2. The germline gives CDR1 SGHTA, CDR2 FQGNSA. The length of the CDR3 is 14 residues. J lost 4 bases, V lost 2 bases, and 3 bases had no gene match. The CDR3 loop reads CASSLRGGVETQYF. CDR3 DNA: TGTGCCAGCAGCTTACGGGGGGGGGTAGAGACCCAGTACTTC.

The gene calls are TRBV6-5 and TRBJ1-1; 8 bases map to TRBD1. The CDR3 loop spans 12 amino acids. CDR1 is MNHEY and CDR2 is SVGAGI in the germline V gene. With V trimmed by 2 bases and J by 8 bases, 1 base remained unmatched. The CDR3 nucleotides are TGTGCCAGCAGTTACGACAGGGGAGAAGCTTTCTTT. It encodes CASSYDRGEAFF.

The chain recombines TRBV19 with TRBJ1-2; D is unclear. The CDR3 sequence is 12 residues long. Germline assignment: CDR1 LNHDA and CDR2 SQIVND (reference sequence). Trimming removed 3 bases from V and 6 bases from J, with 8 bases in between. DNA for the CDR3: TGTGCCAGTAGTATGGGCCGTCATGGCTACACCTTC. It yields the protein CASSMGRHGYTF.

This chain joins TRBV11-2 and TRBJ2-1; tentative D call: TRBD2 (6 bases). The CDR3 extends over 14 amino acids. Germline CDR1 reads SGHAT; CDR2 reads FQNNGV. V was shortened by 2 bases and J by 9 bases, with 14 bases between the two germline ends. CDR3 loop: CASSLILGGGEQFF. The CDR3 DNA reads TGTGCCAGCAGCTTAATCCTGGGGGGAGGTGAGCAGTTCTTC.

The chain combines TRBV5-4 with TRBJ2-2; no clear D. The CDR3 length is 12 residues. V was pared by 6 bases and J by 2 bases, with 5 bases between. Germline CDR1 is SGHNT and CDR2 is YYREEE (reference sequence). The CDR3 protein is CASNLNTGELFF. As DNA, the CDR3 is TGTGCCAGCAACCTAAACACCGGGGAGCTGTTTTTT.

This clone is a singleton in its sample. This rearrangement joins TRBV5-1 to TRBJ1-2, with D uncertain. CDR3 length equals 12 residues. Trimming took off 7 bases at V and 8 bases at J, with 15 bases between the two ends. Per germline, CDR1 SGHRS and CDR2 YFSETQ. The CDR3 is CASPDGDGGYTF. CDR3 nucleotides: TGCGCCAGCCCGGACGGGGATGGGGGCTACACCTTC. The full variable domain, its missing parts supplied by reference TRBV5-1 and TRBJ1-2, is KAGVTQTPRYLIKTRGQQVTLSCSPISGHRSVSWYQQTPGQGLQFLFEYFSETQRNKGNFPGRFSGRQFSNSRSEMNVSTLELGDSALYLCASPDGDGGYTFGSGTRLTVV.

The chain employs TRBV5-4 and TRBJ2-3; 10 bases agree with TRBD2. V shed 1 base, J shed 3 bases, and the junction held 11 bases outside the gene matches. Germline V lookup: CDR1 SGHNT, CDR2 YYREEE (reference sequence). The CDR3 has 18 residues. The CDR3 is CASSLRGLSGGVTDTQYF. The CDR3 coding sequence is TGTGCCAGCAGCTTGCGGGGACTAAGCGGGGGGGTAACAGATACGCAGTATTTT.

The chain uses TRBV19 and TRBJ1-1, with TRBD1 matching over 9 bases. The CDR3 runs 12 residues. V was pared by 7 bases and J by 12 bases, with 9 bases of the junction left unmatched. CDR1 is LNHDA and CDR2 is SQIVND in the germline V gene (reference sequence). This CDR3 is CASTPGQGRPFF. The CDR3 bases are TGTGCCAGTACCCCCGGACAGGGGAGACCTTTCTTT.

This sequence joins TRBV4-1 and TRBJ2-1; 14 bases are shared with TRBD2. The V gene's germline CDR1 is MGHRA and CDR2 YSYEKL. This CDR3 comprises 15 residues. With V trimmed by 4 bases and J by 7 bases, 3 bases remained unmatched. For the CDR3, the DNA is TGCGCCAGCAGCCCGGGACTAGCGGGGGAGAATGAGCAGTTCTTC. It specifies CASSPGLAGENEQFF.

This sequence joins TRBV5-6 and TRBJ1-3; no clear D. V lost 1 base and J 6 bases, leaving 11 bases between the germline ends. Germline values: CDR1 SGHDT, CDR2 YYEEEE. The CDR3 is 14 amino acids. CDR3 amino acids: CASSLIEVENTIYF. The CDR3 DNA reads as TGTGCCAGCAGCTTGATAGAGGTAGAAAACACCATATATTTT.

The chain links TRBV6-5 to TRBJ1-1; D uncertain. The V end was cut by 6 bases, the J end by 3 bases, with 14 bases between. The germline V gene encodes CDR1 MNHEY and CDR2 SVGAGI. There are 14 residues in the CDR3. This CDR3 reads CASSRAVQDTEAFF. The CDR3, as DNA: TGTGCCAGCAGCCGAGCAGTCCAGGACACTGAAGCTTTCTTT.

The chain employs TRBV30 and TRBJ2-1; 10 nucleotides line up with TRBD2. The CDR3 runs 13 residues. Germline V lookup: CDR1 GTSNPN, CDR2 SVGIG (reference sequence). V shed 5 bases, J shed 3 bases, and the junction held 1 base outside the gene matches. The CDR3 DNA is TGTGCCTGGGAGCGGGGGGGCTACAATGAGCAGTTCTTC. Protein product: CAWERGGYNEQFF.

J is TRBJ1-2 and V is TRBV29-1; D is possibly TRBD1 (6 bases). The germline V gene has CDR1 SQVTM and CDR2 ANQGSEA. This CDR3 has 13 amino acids. V was pared by 1 base and J by 6 bases, with 12 bases between. The CDR3 coding sequence is TGCAGCGTTGAAGGATCAGGGGCGGATGGCTACACCTTC. Its protein is CSVEGSGADGYTF.

This chain links TRBV4-1 with TRBJ1-1, with 8 bases matching TRBD1. The germline gives CDR1 MGHRA, CDR2 YSYEKL. CDR3 length equals 17 residues. V lost 2 bases and J lost 4; bases outside the gene matches: 12. The CDR3, as DNA: TGCGCCAGCAGCCAACCCCTAAGAGGACAGGGTAGCACTGAAGCTTTCTTT. Its protein is CASSQPLRGQGSTEAFF.

This rearrangement joins TRBV6-2 or TRBV6-3 to TRBJ2-7, with TRBD1 as a possible D gene (5 bases). The CDR3 runs to 15 residues. Germline CDR1 and CDR2: MNHEY and SVGEGT. Trimming cost V 3 bases and J 5 bases, with 17 bases left between them. CDR3 nucleotides: TGTGCCAGCAGTTATTCACCCGAGGCAGGGCACGAGCAGTACGTC. Its protein is CASSYSPEAGHEQYV.